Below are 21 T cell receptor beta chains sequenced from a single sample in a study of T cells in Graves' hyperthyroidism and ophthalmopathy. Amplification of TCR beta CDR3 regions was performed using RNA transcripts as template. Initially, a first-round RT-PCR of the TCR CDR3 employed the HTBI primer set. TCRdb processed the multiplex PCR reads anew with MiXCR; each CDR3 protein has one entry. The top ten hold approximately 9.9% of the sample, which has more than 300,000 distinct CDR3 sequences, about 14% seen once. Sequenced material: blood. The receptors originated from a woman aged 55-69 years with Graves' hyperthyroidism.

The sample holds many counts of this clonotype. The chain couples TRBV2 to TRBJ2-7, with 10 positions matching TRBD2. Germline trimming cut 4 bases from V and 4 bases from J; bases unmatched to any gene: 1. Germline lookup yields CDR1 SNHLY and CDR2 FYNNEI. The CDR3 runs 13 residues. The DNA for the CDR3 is TGTGCCAGCAGTGGGGGACTAGCGTACGAGCAGTACTTC. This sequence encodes CASSGGLAYEQYF.

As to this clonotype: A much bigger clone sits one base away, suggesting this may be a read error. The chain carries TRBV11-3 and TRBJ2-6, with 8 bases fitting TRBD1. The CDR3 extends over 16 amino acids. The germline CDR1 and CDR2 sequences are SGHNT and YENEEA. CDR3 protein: CATSGTGRAGANILTF. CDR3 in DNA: TGTGCCACCTCCGGGACAGGTCGGGCCGGGGCCAACATCCTGACTTTC.

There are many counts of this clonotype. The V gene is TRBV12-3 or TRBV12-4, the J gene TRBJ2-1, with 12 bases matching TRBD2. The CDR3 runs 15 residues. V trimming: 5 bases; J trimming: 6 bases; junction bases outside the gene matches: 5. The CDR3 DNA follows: TGTGCCAGCAGTGCAGGACTAGCGGGAACCAATGAGCAGTTCTTC. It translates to CASSAGLAGTNEQFF.

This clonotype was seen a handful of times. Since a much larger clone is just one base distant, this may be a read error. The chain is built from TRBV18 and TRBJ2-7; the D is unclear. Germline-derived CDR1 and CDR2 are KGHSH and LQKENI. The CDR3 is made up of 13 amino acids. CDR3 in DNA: TGTGCCAGCTCACCACGTTGGGGTCAGGAGCAGCACTTC. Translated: CASSPRWGQEQHF.

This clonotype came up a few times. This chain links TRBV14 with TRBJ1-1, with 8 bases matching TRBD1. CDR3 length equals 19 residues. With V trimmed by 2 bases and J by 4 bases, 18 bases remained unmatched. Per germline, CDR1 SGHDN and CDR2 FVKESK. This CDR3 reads CASSQTMALYQGAGTEAFF. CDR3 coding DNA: TGTGCCAGCAGCCAAACCATGGCCTTGTATCAGGGGGCTGGCACTGAAGCTTTCTTT.

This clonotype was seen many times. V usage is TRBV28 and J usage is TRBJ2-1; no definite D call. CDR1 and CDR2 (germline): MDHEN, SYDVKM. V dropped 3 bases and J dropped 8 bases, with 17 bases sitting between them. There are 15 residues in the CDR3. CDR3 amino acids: CASSLAPPSGHEQFF. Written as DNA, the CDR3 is TGTGCCAGCAGTTTGGCCCCCCCATCGGGCCATGAGCAGTTCTTC. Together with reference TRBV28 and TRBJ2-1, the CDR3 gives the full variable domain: DVKVTQSSRYLVKRTGEKVFLECVQDMDHENMFWYRQDPGLGLRLIYFSYDVKMKEKGDIPEGYSVSREKKERFSLILESASTNQTSMYLCASSLAPPSGHEQFFGPGTRLTVL.

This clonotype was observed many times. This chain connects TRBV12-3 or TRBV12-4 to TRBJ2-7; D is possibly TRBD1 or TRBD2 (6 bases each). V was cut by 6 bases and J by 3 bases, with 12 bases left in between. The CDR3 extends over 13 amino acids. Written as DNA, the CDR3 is TGTGCCAGCAGCGTCGAGGGGGGCTACGAGCAGTACTTC. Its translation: CASSVEGGYEQYF.

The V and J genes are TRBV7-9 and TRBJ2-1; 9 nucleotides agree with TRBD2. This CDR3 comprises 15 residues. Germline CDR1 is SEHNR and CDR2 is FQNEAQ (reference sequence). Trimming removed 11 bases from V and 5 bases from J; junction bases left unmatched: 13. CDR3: CAVGRPGTSHNEQFF. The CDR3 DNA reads TGTGCCGTCGGCCGGCCAGGGACTAGCCACAATGAGCAGTTCTTC.

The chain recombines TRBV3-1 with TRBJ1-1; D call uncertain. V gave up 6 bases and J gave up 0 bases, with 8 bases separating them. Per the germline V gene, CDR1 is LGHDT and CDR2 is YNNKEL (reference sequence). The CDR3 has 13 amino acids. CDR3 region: CASSHTVNTEAFF. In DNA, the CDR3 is TGTGCCAGCAGTCATACAGTGAACACTGAAGCTTTCTTT. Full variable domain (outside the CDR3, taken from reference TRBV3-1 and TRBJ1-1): DTAVSQTPKYLVTQMGNDKSIKCEQNLGHDTMYWYKQDSKKFLKIMFSYNNKELIINETVPNRFSPKSPDKAHLNLHINSLELGDSAVYFCASSHTVNTEAFFGQGTRLTVV.

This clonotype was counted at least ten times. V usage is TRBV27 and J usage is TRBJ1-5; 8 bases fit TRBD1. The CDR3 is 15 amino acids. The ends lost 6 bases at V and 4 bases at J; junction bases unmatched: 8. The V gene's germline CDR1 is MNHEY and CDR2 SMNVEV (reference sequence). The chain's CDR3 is CASSWNRGYNQPQHF. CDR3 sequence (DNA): TGTGCCAGCAGCTGGAACAGGGGGTATAATCAGCCCCAGCATTTT.

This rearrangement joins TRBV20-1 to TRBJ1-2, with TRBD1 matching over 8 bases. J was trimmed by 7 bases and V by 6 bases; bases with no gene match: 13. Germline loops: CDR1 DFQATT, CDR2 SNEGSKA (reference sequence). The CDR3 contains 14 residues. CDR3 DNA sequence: TGCAGTGCCCAAGTTAAAGACAGGGGCGGTGGCTACACCTTC. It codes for CSAQVKDRGGGYTF.

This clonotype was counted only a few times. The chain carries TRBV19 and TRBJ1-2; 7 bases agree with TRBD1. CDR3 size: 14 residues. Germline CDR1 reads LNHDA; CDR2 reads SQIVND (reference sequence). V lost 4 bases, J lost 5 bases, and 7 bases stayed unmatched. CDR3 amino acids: CASSTNRGNYGYTF. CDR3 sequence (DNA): TGTGCCAGTAGTACAAACAGGGGAAATTATGGCTACACCTTC. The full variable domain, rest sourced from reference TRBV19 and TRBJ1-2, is DGGITQSPKYLFRKEGQNVTLSCEQNLNHDAMYWYRQDPGQGLRLIYYSQIVNDFQKGDIAEGYSVSREKKESFPLTVTSAQKNPTAFYLCASSTNRGNYGYTFGSGTRLTVV.

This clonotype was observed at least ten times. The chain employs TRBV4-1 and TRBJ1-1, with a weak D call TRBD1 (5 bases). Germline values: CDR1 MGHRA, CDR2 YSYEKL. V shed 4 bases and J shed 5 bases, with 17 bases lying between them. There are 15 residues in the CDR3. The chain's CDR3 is CASSLGAARRTEAFF. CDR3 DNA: TGCGCCAGCAGCCTCGGGGCCGCAAGACGGACTGAAGCTTTCTTT.

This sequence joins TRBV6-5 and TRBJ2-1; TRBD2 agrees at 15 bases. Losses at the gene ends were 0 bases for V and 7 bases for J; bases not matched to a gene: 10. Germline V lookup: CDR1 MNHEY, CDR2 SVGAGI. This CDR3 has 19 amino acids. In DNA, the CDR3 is TGTGCCAGCAGTTACTCGGGGTCGGATGGACTAGCGGGGGGGAATGAGCAGTTCTTC. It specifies CASSYSGSDGLAGGNEQFF.

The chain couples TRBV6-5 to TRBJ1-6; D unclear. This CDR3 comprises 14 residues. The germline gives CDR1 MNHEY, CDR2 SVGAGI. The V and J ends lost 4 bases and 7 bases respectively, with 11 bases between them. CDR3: CASSSFQWNSPLHF. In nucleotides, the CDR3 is TGTGCCAGCAGTTCCTTCCAGTGGAATTCACCCCTCCACTTT.

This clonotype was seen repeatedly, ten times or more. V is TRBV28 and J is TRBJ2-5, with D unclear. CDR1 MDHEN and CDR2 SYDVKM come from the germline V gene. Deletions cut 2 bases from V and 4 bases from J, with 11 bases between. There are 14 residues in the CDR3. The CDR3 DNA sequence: TGTGCCAGCAGTTTAGCTTCTCGCGTAGAGACCCAGTACTTC. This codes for CASSLASRVETQYF.

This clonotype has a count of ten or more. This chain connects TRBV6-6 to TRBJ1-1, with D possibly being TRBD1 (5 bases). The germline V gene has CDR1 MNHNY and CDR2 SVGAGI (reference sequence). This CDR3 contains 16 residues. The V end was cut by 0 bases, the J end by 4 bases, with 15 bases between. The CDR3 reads CASSYSRGGGGTEAFF. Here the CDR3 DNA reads TGTGCCAGCAGTTACTCAAGAGGCGGGGGTGGCACTGAAGCTTTCTTT.

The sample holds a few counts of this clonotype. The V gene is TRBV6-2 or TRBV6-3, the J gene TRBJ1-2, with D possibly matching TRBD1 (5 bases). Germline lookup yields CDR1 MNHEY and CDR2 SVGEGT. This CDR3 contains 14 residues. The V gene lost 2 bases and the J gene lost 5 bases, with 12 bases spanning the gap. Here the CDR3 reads CASSYALGAYGYTF. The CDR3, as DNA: TGTGCCAGCAGTTACGCCCTCGGGGCATATGGCTACACCTTC.

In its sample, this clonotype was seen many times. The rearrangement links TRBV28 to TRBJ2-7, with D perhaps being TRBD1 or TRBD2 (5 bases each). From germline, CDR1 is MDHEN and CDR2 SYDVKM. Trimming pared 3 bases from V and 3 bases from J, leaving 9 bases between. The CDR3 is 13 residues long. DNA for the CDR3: TGTGCCAGCAGTTTGGGACCATTCTACGAGCAGTACTTC. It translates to CASSLGPFYEQYF.

CDR3 nucleotide sequence: TGTGCCAGCAGGCCAACCCAGACAGGGGGCTCTGGGGCCAACGTCCTGACTTTC. It is translated as CASRPTQTGGSGANVLTF. The V and J genes are TRBV28 and TRBJ2-6; TRBD1 aligns across 9 bases. After removal of 6 bases from V and 0 bases from J, the junction contained 9 bases not matched to a gene. The CDR3 length is 18 residues. CDR1 MDHEN and CDR2 SYDVKM come from the germline V gene. The full variable domain, in which reference TRBV28 and TRBJ2-6 provide the parts outside the CDR3, is DVKVTQSSRYLVKRTGEKVFLECVQDMDHENMFWYRQDPGLGLRLIYFSYDVKMKEKGDIPEGYSVSREKKERFSLILESASTNQTSMYLCASRPTQTGGSGANVLTFGAGSRLTVL.

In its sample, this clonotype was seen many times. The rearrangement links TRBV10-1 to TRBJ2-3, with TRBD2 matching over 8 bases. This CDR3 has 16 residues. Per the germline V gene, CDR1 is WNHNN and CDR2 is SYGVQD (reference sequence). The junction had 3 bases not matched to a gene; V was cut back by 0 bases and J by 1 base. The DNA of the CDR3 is TGCGCCAGCAGTGAGTCGGCGGGAGGTGGCACAGATACGCAGTATTTT. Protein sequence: CASSESAGGGTDTQYF.